The present entry profiles one T cell receptor beta chain with its context. These data are taken from a study of blood T cell repertoires in COVID-19. Study details: The origin of the acute and convalescent COVID-19 samples was the United States, Italy and Spain. Sources were T cells, B-cell-depleted T cells, or PBMCs; the material itself was cDNA or gDNA.

In the original workflow: Estimates of nucleated cell counts were drawn from the amplification of reference gene primers. TCRdb's copy holds only in-frame clones and misses some; the assay was immunoSEQ multiplex PCR. Clone size and V and J calls were adopted from that table, with D and trimming inferred from the DNA. The sample carries approximately 80,000 clones, 70% to 85% recorded once. Germline CDR1 reads SGHTA; CDR2 reads FQGNSA. The CDR3 is 14 amino acids. Trimming cost V 1 base and J 1 base, with 7 bases left between them. The receptor was derived from a man between 50 and 59 years old with active or convalescent COVID-19. The sample consisted of peripheral blood. The V call is TRBV7-2, the J call TRBJ1-1; D not certain. As DNA, the CDR3 is TGTGCCAGCAGCTTAGGGGCAGGGAACACTGAAGCTTTCTTT. The encoded protein is CASSLGAGNTEAFF.